The present entry profiles one T cell receptor beta chain with its context. The antigen is undetermined. CDR1 KGHSH and CDR2 LQKENI come from the germline V gene. This CDR3 contains 15 residues. V gave up 1 base and J gave up 7 bases, with 11 bases separating them. With 60 Vbeta and 13 Jbeta primers, the PCR was carried out. Clones were sequenced by immunoSEQ multiplex PCR, and TCRdb holds only the in-frame ones, with some missing. In the table there are 70,000 to 80,000 clones, roughly 82% of which are singletons. This entry comes from a study of cytomegalovirus exposure and HLA in healthy donors. Study results and caveats: Upon later analysis, TCR association rates were observed to vary by HLA locus, being highest for DRB1 and lowest for HLA-C. The later analysis indicated that the majority of CMV-associated TCR beta chains appeared HLA-restricted. The study dropped some indistinguishable V segments, TRBV6-2 and TRBV6-3 among them.

Sequencing used PBMCs. This sequence was found in a man younger than 35 in good health and CMV-seronegative. The chain carries TRBV18 and TRBJ1-6; tentative D call: TRBD1 (6 bases). CDR3 amino acids: CASSPLHRANSPLHF. The CDR3 bases are TGTGCCAGCTCACCACTTCACAGGGCCAATTCACCCCTCCACTTT.